This T cell receptor beta chain was identified in a study of vaccination effects on CD4 cells after COVID-19. The CDR3 length is 14 residues. V was trimmed by 3 bases and J by 3 bases, leaving 10 bases between them. Germline assignment: CDR1 KGHDR and CDR2 SFDVKD. Concerning this clone: Antigen specificity is unknown.

Here immunoSEQ multiplex PCR was the method, and the copy in TCRdb shows in-frame clones only, minus some. Counted here are about 8,000 clones, approximately 72% occurring once; the ten biggest clones make up around 13%. Viral peptide pools were used in the ViraFEST assay to expand antigen-specific CD4+ T cells, and sequencing came afterward. Cells that had been cultured for roughly eleven days were the source of isolated CD4+ T cells. According to the study, vaccine recipients showed no prior SARS-CoV-2 infection and negative nucleocapsid antibodies. The sample was CD4+ T cells from PBMCs cultured with HCoV-229E spike peptides, taken before COVID-19 vaccination. The receptor comes from a human donor who received a COVID-19 vaccine. The rearrangement links TRBV24-1 to TRBJ1-2; possible D gene TRBD1, 5 bases. The CDR3 DNA reads as TGTGCCACCAGTGATGCCGGGACGGACTATGGCTACACCTTC. This encodes CATSDAGTDYGYTF.